This T cell receptor beta chain was observed in a study of graft-versus-host responses after intestinal transplantation. Study-wide findings and caveats: Detection of GvH clones occurred in recipient marrow, and some had their first appearance in ileum or blood.

With respect to this clone: What it binds is not known.

Libraries were prepared by immunoSEQ multiplex PCR; TCRdb keeps only in-frame clonotypes and omits some of them. The sample holds about 16,000 clones, about 90% seen once. V lost 3 bases to trimming and J lost 6 bases; unmatched junction nucleotides: 8. The CDR3 has 15 amino acids. Germline-derived CDR1 and CDR2 are MGHRA and YSYEKL. The source is a human patient who received an intestinal transplant, so some T cells may come from the graft donor. The chain has TRBV4-1 and TRBJ1-5; 7 bases line up with TRBD1. This specimen was PBMCs, taken approximately 110 days after intestinal transplant. DNA for the CDR3: TGCGCCAGCAGCCATCTCCAGGGGGAACGTCAGCCCCAGCATTTT. The encoded protein is CASSHLQGERQPQHF.